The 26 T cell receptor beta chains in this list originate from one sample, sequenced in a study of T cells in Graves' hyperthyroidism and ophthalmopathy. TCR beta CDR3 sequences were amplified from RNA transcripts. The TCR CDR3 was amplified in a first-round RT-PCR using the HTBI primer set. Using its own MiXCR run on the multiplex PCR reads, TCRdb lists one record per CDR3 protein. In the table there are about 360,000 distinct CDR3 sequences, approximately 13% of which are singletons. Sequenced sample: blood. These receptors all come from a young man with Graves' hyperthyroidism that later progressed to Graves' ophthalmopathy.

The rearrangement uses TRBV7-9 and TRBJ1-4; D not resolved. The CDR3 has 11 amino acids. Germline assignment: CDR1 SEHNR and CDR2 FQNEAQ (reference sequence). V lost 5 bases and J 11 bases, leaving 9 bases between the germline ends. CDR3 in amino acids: CASSGTRKLFF. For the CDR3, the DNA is TGTGCCAGCAGCGGTACACGGAAACTGTTTTTT.

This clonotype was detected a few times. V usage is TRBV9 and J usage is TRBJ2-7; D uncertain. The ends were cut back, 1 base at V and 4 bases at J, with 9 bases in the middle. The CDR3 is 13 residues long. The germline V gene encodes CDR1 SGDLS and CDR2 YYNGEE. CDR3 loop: CASSVSPGYEQYF. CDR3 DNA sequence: TGTGCCAGCAGCGTAAGTCCGGGTTACGAGCAGTACTTC. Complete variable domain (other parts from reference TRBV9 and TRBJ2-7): DSGVTQTPKHLITATGQRVTLRCSPRSGDLSVYWYQQSLDQGLQFLIQYYNGEERAKGNILERFSAQQFPDLHSELNLSSLELGDSALYFCASSVSPGYEQYFGPGTRLTVT.

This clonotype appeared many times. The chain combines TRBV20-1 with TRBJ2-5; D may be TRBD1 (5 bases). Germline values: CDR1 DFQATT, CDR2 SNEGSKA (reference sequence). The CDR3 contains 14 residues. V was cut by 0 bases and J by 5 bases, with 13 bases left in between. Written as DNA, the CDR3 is TGCAGTGCTAGAGATTGGGTTAGGGGTGAGACCCAGTACTTC. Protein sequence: CSARDWVRGETQYF.

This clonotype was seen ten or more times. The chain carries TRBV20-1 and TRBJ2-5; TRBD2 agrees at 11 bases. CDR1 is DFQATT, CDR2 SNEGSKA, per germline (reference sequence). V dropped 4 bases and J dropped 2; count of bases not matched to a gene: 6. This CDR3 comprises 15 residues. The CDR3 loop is CSAIPLAGDQETQYF. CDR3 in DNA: TGCAGTGCTATTCCACTAGCGGGGGATCAAGAGACCCAGTACTTC.

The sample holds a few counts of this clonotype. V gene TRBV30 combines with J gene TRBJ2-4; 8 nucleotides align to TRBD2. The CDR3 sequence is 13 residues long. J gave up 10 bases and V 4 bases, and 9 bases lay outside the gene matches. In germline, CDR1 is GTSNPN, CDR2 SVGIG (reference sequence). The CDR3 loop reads CAWTSGLGDIQYF. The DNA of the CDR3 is TGTGCCTGGACTTCGGGACTAGGGGATATTCAGTACTTC. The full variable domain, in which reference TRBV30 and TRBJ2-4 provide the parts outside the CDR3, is SQTIHQWPATLVQPVGSPLSLECTVEGTSNPNLYWYRQAAGRGLQLLFYSVGIGQISSEVPQNLSASRPQDRQFILSSKKLLLSDSGFYLCAWTSGLGDIQYFGAGTRLSVL.

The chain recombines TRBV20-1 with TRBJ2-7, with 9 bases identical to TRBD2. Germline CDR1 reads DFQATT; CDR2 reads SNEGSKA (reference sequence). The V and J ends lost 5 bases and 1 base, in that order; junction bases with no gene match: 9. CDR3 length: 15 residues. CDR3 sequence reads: CSALDSGGPSYEQYF. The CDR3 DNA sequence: TGCAGTGCTCTAGATAGCGGGGGACCTTCCTACGAGCAGTACTTC.

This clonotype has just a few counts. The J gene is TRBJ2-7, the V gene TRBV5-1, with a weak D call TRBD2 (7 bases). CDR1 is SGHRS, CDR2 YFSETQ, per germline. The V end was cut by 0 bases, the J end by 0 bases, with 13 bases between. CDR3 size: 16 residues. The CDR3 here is CASSLEGGGLSYEQYF. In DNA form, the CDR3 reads TGCGCCAGCAGCTTGGAGGGGGGGGGGCTCTCCTACGAGCAGTACTTC.

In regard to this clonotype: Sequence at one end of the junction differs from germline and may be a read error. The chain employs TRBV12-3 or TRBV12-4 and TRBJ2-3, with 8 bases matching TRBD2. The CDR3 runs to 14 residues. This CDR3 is CARSPTSGTDTQYF. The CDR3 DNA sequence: TGTGCCCGCAGCCCGACTAGCGGCACAGATACGCAGTATTTT.

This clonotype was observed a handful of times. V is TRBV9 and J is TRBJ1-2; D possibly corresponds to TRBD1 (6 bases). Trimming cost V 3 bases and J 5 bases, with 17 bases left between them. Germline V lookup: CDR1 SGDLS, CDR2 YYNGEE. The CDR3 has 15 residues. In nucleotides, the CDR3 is TGTGCCAGCAGCGCAGGGGACCGCGGGAGTTATGGCTACACCTTC. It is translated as CASSAGDRGSYGYTF.

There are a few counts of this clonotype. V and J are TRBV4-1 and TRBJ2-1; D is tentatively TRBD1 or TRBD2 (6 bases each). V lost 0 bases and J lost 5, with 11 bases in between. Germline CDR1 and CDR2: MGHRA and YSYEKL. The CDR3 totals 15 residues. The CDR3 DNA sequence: TGCGCCAGCAGCCAAGATCGGGGGCAACACAATGAGCAGTTCTTC. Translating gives CASSQDRGQHNEQFF.

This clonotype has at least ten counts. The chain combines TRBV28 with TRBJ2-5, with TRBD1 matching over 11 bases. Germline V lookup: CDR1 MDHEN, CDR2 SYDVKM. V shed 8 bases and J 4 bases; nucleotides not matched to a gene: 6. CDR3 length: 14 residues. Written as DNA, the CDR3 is TGTGCCAGCTTGGGACAGGGGGGGGGAGAGACCCAGTACTTC. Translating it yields CASLGQGGGETQYF.

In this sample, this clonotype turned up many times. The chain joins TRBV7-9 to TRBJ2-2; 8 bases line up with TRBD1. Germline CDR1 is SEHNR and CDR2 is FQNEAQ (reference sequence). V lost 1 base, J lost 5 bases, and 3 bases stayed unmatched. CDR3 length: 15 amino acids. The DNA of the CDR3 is TGTGCCAGCAGCTTAGATCAGGGGGCGACCGGGGAGCTGTTTTTT. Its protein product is CASSLDQGATGELFF.

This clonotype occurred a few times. CDR3 nucleotide sequence: TGTGCCAGCAGACCCCGGGACAGGGGCCATGGCTACACCTTC. Amino acid sequence: CASRPRDRGHGYTF. The chain has TRBV6-1 and TRBJ1-2; 10 bases match TRBD1. J lost 6 bases, V lost 6 bases, and 7 bases had no gene match. CDR1 and CDR2 from the germline V gene are MNHNS and SASEGT. The CDR3 is made up of 14 amino acids.

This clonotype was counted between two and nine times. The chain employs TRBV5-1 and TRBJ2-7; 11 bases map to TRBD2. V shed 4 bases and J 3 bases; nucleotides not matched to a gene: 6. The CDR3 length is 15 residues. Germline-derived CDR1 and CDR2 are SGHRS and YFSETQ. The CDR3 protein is CASSRTSGPYYEQYF. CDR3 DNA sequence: TGCGCCAGCAGCCGGACTAGCGGGCCTTACTACGAGCAGTACTTC. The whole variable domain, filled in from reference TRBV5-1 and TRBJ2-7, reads KAGVTQTPRYLIKTRGQQVTLSCSPISGHRSVSWYQQTPGQGLQFLFEYFSETQRNKGNFPGRFSGRQFSNSRSEMNVSTLELGDSALYLCASSRTSGPYYEQYFGPGTRLTVT.

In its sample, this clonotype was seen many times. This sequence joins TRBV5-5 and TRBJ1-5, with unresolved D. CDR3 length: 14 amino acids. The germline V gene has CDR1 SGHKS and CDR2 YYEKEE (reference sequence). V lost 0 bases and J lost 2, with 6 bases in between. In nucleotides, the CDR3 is TGTGCCAGCAGCTTGGGGCCAGGCAATCAGCCCCAGCATTTT. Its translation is CASSLGPGNQPQHF. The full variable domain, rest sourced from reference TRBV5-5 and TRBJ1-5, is DAGVTQSPTHLIKTRGQQVTLRCSPISGHKSVSWYQQVLGQGPQFIFQYYEKEERGRGNFPDRFSARQFPNYSSELNVNALLLGDSALYLCASSLGPGNQPQHFGDGTRLSIL.

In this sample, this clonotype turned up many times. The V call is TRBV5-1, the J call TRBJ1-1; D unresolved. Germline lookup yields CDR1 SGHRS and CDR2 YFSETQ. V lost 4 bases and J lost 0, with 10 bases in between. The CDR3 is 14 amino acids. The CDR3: CASSNTPMNTEAFF. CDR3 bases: TGCGCCAGCAGCAATACACCTATGAACACTGAAGCTTTCTTT.

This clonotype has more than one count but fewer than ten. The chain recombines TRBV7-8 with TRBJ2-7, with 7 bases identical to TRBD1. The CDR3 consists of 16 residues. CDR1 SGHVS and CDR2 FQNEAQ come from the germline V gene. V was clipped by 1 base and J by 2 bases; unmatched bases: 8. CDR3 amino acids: CASSLGVTGNAYEQYF. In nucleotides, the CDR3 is TGTGCCAGCAGCTTAGGAGTGACAGGGAATGCCTACGAGCAGTACTTC.

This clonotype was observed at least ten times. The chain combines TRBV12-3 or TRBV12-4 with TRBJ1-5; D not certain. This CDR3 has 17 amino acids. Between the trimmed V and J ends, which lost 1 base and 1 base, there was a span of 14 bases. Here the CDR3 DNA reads TGTGCCAGCAGTTTAGTCAGCGGGAGGAGGAGCAATCAGCCCCAGCATTTT. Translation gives CASSLVSGRRSNQPQHF.

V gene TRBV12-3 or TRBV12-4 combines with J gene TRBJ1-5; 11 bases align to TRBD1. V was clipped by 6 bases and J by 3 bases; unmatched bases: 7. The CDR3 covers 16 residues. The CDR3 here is CASRRGQGANNQPQHF. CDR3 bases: TGTGCCAGCAGGCGAGGACAGGGGGCCAACAATCAGCCCCAGCATTTT.

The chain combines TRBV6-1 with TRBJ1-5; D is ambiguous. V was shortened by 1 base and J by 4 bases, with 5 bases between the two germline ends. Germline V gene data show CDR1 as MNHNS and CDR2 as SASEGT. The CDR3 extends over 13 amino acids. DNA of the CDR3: TGTGCCAGCAGTGAAGTCGTGAATCAGCCCCAGCATTTT. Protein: CASSEVVNQPQHF.

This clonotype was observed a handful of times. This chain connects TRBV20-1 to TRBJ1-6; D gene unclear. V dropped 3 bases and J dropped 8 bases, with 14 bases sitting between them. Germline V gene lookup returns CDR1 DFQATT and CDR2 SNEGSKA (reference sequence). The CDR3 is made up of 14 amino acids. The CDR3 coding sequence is TGCAGTGCTAGCTCTCCCCTGGCTTATTCACCCCTCCACTTT. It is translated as CSASSPLAYSPLHF.

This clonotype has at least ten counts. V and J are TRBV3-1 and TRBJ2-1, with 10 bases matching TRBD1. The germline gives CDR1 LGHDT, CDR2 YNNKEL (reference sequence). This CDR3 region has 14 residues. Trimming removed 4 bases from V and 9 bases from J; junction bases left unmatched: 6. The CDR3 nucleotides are TGTGCCAGCAGCCCCCCGGGACAGGGGAGTGAGCAGTTCTTC. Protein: CASSPPGQGSEQFF.

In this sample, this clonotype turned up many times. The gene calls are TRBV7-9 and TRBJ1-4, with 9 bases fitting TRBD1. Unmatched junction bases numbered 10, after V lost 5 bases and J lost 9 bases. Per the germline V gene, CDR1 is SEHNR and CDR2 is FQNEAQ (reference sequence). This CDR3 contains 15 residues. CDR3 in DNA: TGTGCCAGCAGCACCCAACAGGGGGCGGAGAAAAAACTGTTTTTT. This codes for CASSTQQGAEKKLFF.

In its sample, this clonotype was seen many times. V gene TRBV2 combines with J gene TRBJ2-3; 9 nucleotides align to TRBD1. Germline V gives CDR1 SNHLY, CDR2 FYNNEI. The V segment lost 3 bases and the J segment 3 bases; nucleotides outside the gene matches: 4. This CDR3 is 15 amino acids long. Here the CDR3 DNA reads TGTGCCAGCAGTGAGGGGACAGGGTGGACAGATACGCAGTATTTT. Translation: CASSEGTGWTDTQYF.

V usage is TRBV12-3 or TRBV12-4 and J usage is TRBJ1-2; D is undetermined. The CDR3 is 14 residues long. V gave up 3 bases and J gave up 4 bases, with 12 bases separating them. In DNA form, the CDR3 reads TGTGCCAGCAGTTTCCCGGGGTGGGGCTATGGCTACACCTTC. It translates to CASSFPGWGYGYTF.

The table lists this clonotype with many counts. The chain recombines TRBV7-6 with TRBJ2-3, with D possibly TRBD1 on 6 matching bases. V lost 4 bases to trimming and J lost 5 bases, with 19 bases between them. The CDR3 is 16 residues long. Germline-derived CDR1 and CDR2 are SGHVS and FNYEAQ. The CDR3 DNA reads TGTGCCAGCAGCTCAACGGGGACACCCCGGGTAGATACGCAGTATTTT. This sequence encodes CASSSTGTPRVDTQYF.